This T cell receptor (beta chain) comes out of a study of blood T cell repertoires in COVID-19. Study summary: Whether acute or convalescent, the COVID-19 samples came from the United States, Italy and Spain. T cells, B-cell-depleted T cells, or PBMCs supplied cDNA or gDNA.

This CDR3 is 14 amino acids long. Libraries were prepared by immunoSEQ multiplex PCR; TCRdb keeps only in-frame clonotypes and omits some of them. The sample records under 200,000 clones, 80% to 85% being singletons. This receptor was taken from a woman between 25 and 40 years old with acute or convalescent COVID-19. The sequencing sample was made of peripheral blood. The chain joins TRBV21-1 to TRBJ1-2; the listed D gene, TRBD1, was not tested against the DNA. TRBV21-1 is reported as a pseudogene. As DNA, the CDR3 is TGTGCCAGCAGCCAGAAACAGAGAAACTATGGCTACACCTTC. Its translation is CASSQKQRNYGYTF.